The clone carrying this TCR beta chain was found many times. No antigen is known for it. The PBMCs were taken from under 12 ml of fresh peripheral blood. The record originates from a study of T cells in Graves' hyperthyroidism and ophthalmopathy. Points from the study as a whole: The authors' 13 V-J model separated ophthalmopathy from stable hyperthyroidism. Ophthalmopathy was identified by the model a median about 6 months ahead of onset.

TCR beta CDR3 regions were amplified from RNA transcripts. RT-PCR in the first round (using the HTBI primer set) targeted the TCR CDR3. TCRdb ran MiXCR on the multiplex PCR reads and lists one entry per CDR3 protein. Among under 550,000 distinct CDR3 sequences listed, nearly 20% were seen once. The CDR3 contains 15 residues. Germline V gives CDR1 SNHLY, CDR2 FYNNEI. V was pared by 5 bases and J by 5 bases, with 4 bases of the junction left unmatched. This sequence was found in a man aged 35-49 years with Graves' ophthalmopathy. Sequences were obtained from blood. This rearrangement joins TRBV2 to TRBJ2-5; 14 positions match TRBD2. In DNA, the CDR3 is TGTGCCAGCAGTCGGACTAGCGGGAGGAAGGAGACCCAGTACTTC. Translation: CASSRTSGRKETQYF.